Each of the 24 T cell receptor beta chains below was sequenced from the same sample in a study of shared clonotypes between healthy human individuals. Assay used: immunoSEQ multiplex PCR; TCRdb lists only in-frame clones, some missing. The profile shows about a million clones, over 75% of them singletons. The sequenced sample consisted of memory CD4+ T cells sorted from blood. Subset meaning: CD45RA-negative fraction. The receptors were gathered from a man aged 18 to 35 in good health.

The V and J genes are TRBV5-1 and TRBJ2-7; 8 bases match TRBD2. Germline lookup yields CDR1 SGHRS and CDR2 YFSETQ. The V gene end was trimmed by 4 bases and the J gene end by 6 bases; junction bases not matched to a gene: 9. There are 14 residues in the CDR3. The CDR3 region has the DNA TGCGCCAGCAGCGACTTTACGGGGGGGCTCGAGCAGTACTTC. This codes for CASSDFTGGLEQYF.

The chain is built from TRBV9 and TRBJ2-3; D tentatively fits TRBD1 or TRBD2 (6 bases each). The ends were cut back, 0 bases at V and 7 bases at J, with 18 bases in the middle. CDR3 size: 16 residues. Germline V lookup: CDR1 SGDLS, CDR2 YYNGEE. The CDR3 sequence is CASSVEGGTKANTQYF. DNA for the CDR3: TGTGCCAGCAGCGTAGAAGGCGGGACAAAAGCAAATACGCAGTATTTT.

This chain links TRBV19 with TRBJ1-5, with D hard to call. CDR3 size: 14 residues. Germline values: CDR1 LNHDA, CDR2 SQIVND (reference sequence). V was clipped by 3 bases and J by 3 bases, with 9 bases between them. The CDR3 here is CASSMRSANQPQHF. CDR3 bases: TGTGCCAGTAGTATGAGGTCAGCCAATCAGCCCCAGCATTTT.

V usage is TRBV5-1 and J usage is TRBJ2-6; the match to TRBD2 covers 15 bases. The CDR3 sequence is 18 residues long. The ends lost 1 base at V and 4 bases at J; junction bases unmatched: 3. Germline CDR1 SGHRS, CDR2 YFSETQ. The CDR3: CASSLMGLAGGGANVLTF. CDR3 nucleotides: TGCGCCAGCAGCTTGATGGGACTAGCGGGAGGAGGGGCCAACGTCCTGACTTTC.

In this sample, this clone turned up a few times. The V gene is TRBV2, the J gene TRBJ2-1; D might be TRBD1 or TRBD2, each matching 5 bases. Trimming shortened V by 5 bases and J by 5 bases, and 16 bases separated the two germline ends. Germline V gene lookup returns CDR1 SNHLY and CDR2 FYNNEI. This CDR3 has 15 residues. The CDR3 nucleotides are TGTGCCAGCAGTTTAACCGGGACCACTAACAATGAGCAGTTCTTC. Protein product: CASSLTGTTNNEQFF. Together with reference TRBV2 and TRBJ2-1, the CDR3 gives the full variable domain: EPEVTQTPSHQVTQMGQEVILRCVPISNHLYFYWYRQILGQKVEFLVSFYNNEISEKSEIFDDQFSVERPDGSNFTLKIRSTKLEDSAMYFCASSLTGTTNNEQFFGPGTRLTVL.

The gene calls are TRBV2 and TRBJ1-4; D gene unclear. The V and J ends lost 5 bases and 8 bases respectively, with 15 bases between them. This CDR3 comprises 14 residues. Germline V CDR1 and CDR2: SNHLY, FYNNEI. DNA of the CDR3: TGTGCCAGCAGTCCGACCCTTGGTTGGGAAAAACTGTTTTTT. Residues: CASSPTLGWEKLFF.

A few counts support this clone. Other nucleotide sequences from this sample produce the same CDR3. This chain links TRBV5-1 with TRBJ1-3; D is perhaps TRBD1 (5 bases). V lost 4 bases to trimming and J lost 0 bases, with 8 bases between them. This CDR3 has 14 residues. The germline V gene encodes CDR1 SGHRS and CDR2 YFSETQ. Here the CDR3 DNA reads TGCGCCAGCAGCCCCGGGGGCTCTGGAAACACCATATATTTT. Amino acids: CASSPGGSGNTIYF. The full variable domain, rest sourced from reference TRBV5-1 and TRBJ1-3, is KAGVTQTPRYLIKTRGQQVTLSCSPISGHRSVSWYQQTPGQGLQFLFEYFSETQRNKGNFPGRFSGRQFSNSRSEMNVSTLELGDSALYLCASSPGGSGNTIYFGEGSWLTVV.

This clone was counted a few times. The sample has other DNA sequences that encode this CDR3 too. The rearrangement joins TRBV7-2 to TRBJ1-1; D is perhaps TRBD1 (5 bases). This CDR3 has 14 amino acids. Germline lookup yields CDR1 SGHTA and CDR2 FQGNSA. V gave up 0 bases and J gave up 2 bases, with 7 bases separating them. The DNA of the CDR3 is TGTGCCAGCAGCTTAGCGCAGGGTAACACTGAAGCTTTCTTT. Protein product: CASSLAQGNTEAFF.

This clone was counted only a few times. The chain employs TRBV25-1 and TRBJ2-1; 8 bases are shared with TRBD2. Germline V gene sequence: CDR1 MGHDK, CDR2 SYGVNS. With 9 bases clipped from V and 4 bases from J, the junction kept 2 bases outside the gene matches. The CDR3 totals 12 residues. The DNA for the CDR3 is TGTGCCAGTCGGGGGGGTTACAATGAGCAGTTCTTC. This gives the protein CASRGGYNEQFF. Drawing the rest from reference TRBV25-1 and TRBJ2-1, the complete variable domain is EADIYQTPRYLVIGTGKKITLECSQTMGHDKMYWYQQDPGMELHLIHYSYGVNSTEKGDLSSESTVSRIRTEHFPLTLESARPSHTSQYLCASRGGYNEQFFGPGTRLTVL.

As concerns this clone: Other DNA sequences in the sample encode the same CDR3. The rearrangement uses TRBV18 and TRBJ1-2, with unresolved D. The CDR3 is made up of 14 amino acids. Germline CDR1 KGHSH, CDR2 LQKENI. Trimming took off 2 bases at V and 2 bases at J, with 9 bases between the two ends. CDR3 DNA sequence: TGTGCCAGCTCACCATTAGGGCAGAACTATGGCTACACCTTC. Its protein is CASSPLGQNYGYTF.

The V call is TRBV19, the J call TRBJ2-1; 8 bases align to TRBD2. In germline, CDR1 is LNHDA, CDR2 SQIVND (reference sequence). This CDR3 region has 16 residues. The ends lost 3 bases at V and 7 bases at J; junction bases unmatched: 11. CDR3 nucleotides: TGTGCCAGTAGTATTTATATGCGCGGGGGGTTAAATGAGCAGTTCTTC. Its protein product is CASSIYMRGGLNEQFF.

J is TRBJ2-1 and V is TRBV5-4; possibly TRBD1 or TRBD2 for D (5 bases each). CDR1 is SGHNT and CDR2 is YYREEE in the germline V gene (reference sequence). This CDR3 spans 13 amino acids. Trimming stripped 5 bases from V and 9 bases from J, with 15 bases between. The CDR3 DNA reads TGTGCCAGCAGTTGGGACCGCATCGGTGAGCAGTTCTTC. Its translation is CASSWDRIGEQFF.

This clone was observed a handful of times. J is TRBJ2-2 and V is TRBV7-3; D gene unclear. Germline V gene data show CDR1 as SGHTA and CDR2 as FQGTGA. Trimming cost V 3 bases and J 4 bases, with 3 bases left between them. The CDR3 has 12 residues. This chain's CDR3 is CASSFPTGELFF. CDR3 DNA sequence: TGTGCCAGCAGCTTCCCCACCGGGGAGCTGTTTTTT.

This chain uses TRBV5-6 with TRBJ2-2; 9 bases agree with TRBD1. Losses at the gene ends were 3 bases for V and 6 bases for J; bases not matched to a gene: 9. CDR3 length equals 16 residues. The V gene's germline CDR1 is SGHDT and CDR2 YYEEEE. The CDR3 coding sequence is TGTGCCAGCAGCTCGGTCATACGACAGGGGGCCGGGGAGCTGTTTTTT. Protein product: CASSSVIRQGAGELFF. The entire variable domain, with the rest obtained from reference TRBV5-6 and TRBJ2-2, is as follows: DAGVTQSPTHLIKTRGQQVTLRCSPKSGHDTVSWYQQALGQGPQFIFQYYEEEERQRGNFPDRFSGHQFPNYSSELNVNALLLGDSALYLCASSSVIRQGAGELFFGEGSRLTVL.

The chain has TRBV28 and TRBJ1-2, with a weak D call TRBD1 (6 bases). The V gene's germline CDR1 is MDHEN and CDR2 SYDVKM. The CDR3 totals 15 residues. The ends were cut back, 5 bases at V and 5 bases at J, with 18 bases in the middle. The CDR3 reads CASSRIQGAGYGYTF. CDR3 DNA: TGTGCCAGCAGTCGAATACAGGGCGCAGGTTATGGCTACACCTTC.

The chain recombines TRBV28 with TRBJ2-1; possible D gene TRBD2, 6 bases. Germline V lookup: CDR1 MDHEN, CDR2 SYDVKM. The CDR3 sequence is 16 residues long. V shed 6 bases and J shed 6 bases, with 21 bases lying between them. The CDR3 bases are TGTGCCAGCAGCTCGGGTTTAGCGGACCGCCCCAATGAGCAGTTCTTC. Encoded protein: CASSSGLADRPNEQFF.

This clone was detected only a few times. This sequence joins TRBV11-2 and TRBJ1-1; 7 bases agree with TRBD1. The CDR3 sequence is 15 residues long. CDR1 SGHAT and CDR2 FQNNGV come from the germline V gene. Trimming took 4 bases from V and 1 from J; bases not matched to a gene: 6. The CDR3 DNA is TGTGCCAGCAGCTCAGGGGGGGGCCCGAACACTGAAGCTTTCTTT. Amino acid sequence: CASSSGGGPNTEAFF.

The chain uses TRBV6-5 and TRBJ2-6; no definite D call. The germline V gene has CDR1 MNHEY and CDR2 SVGAGI. The length of the CDR3 is 14 residues. V was shortened by 2 bases and J by 1 base, with 3 bases between the two germline ends. The CDR3 nucleotides read TGTGCCAGCAGTTACGAATCTGGGGCCAACGTCCTGACTTTC. Encoded protein: CASSYESGANVLTF.

J is TRBJ2-2 and V is TRBV5-6, with a weak D call TRBD2 (6 bases). CDR3 length: 13 residues. V lost 8 bases to trimming and J lost 7 bases, with 15 bases between them. Germline V gene lookup returns CDR1 SGHDT and CDR2 YYEEEE. The CDR3 reads CASLRRAGGELFF. The CDR3 DNA is TGTGCCAGTTTGAGGAGAGCGGGCGGGGAGCTGTTTTTT.

The chain carries TRBV10-2 and TRBJ1-2; D gene uncertain. V was shortened by 3 bases and J by 2 bases, with 7 bases between the two germline ends. This CDR3 contains 13 residues. The germline gives CDR1 WSHSY, CDR2 SAAADI. CDR3: CASSDPGNYGYTF. The DNA for the CDR3 is TGCGCCAGCAGTGATCCGGGGAACTATGGCTACACCTTC.

This chain connects TRBV7-2 to TRBJ1-6; D is uncertain. Trimming pared 5 bases from V and 0 bases from J, leaving 14 bases between. CDR1 is SGHTA, CDR2 FQGNSA, per germline. This CDR3 is built from 17 residues. The CDR3 sequence: CASSRGAGTSYNSPLHF. DNA for the CDR3: TGTGCCAGCAGCCGTGGAGCTGGAACCTCCTATAATTCACCCCTCCACTTT.

The chain recombines TRBV11-3 with TRBJ2-1; 11 bases map to TRBD2. The V and J ends lost 6 bases and 3 bases, in that order; junction bases with no gene match: 4. In germline, CDR1 is SGHNT, CDR2 YENEEA. The CDR3 spans 15 residues. DNA of the CDR3: TGTGCCAGCAGTTCTAGCGGGGGGTTCTACAATGAGCAGTTCTTC. Translating gives CASSSSGGFYNEQFF.

The chain recombines TRBV11-2 with TRBJ2-2; D is undetermined. V was cut by 0 bases and J by 2 bases, with 7 bases left in between. This CDR3 spans 15 amino acids. Germline V CDR1 and CDR2: SGHAT, FQNNGV. CDR3 nucleotides: TGTGCCAGCAGCTTAGATCCCAGAAACACCGGGGAGCTGTTTTTT. This sequence encodes CASSLDPRNTGELFF.

The V call is TRBV2, the J call TRBJ1-6, with TRBD1 matching over 8 bases. CDR3 length: 14 residues. From germline, CDR1 is SNHLY and CDR2 FYNNEI. The J segment lost 7 bases and the V segment lost 8 bases, leaving 7 bases of the junction unmatched. CDR3 residues: CASYRQGINSPLHF. The DNA of the CDR3 is TGTGCCAGCTACAGACAGGGGATAAATTCACCCCTCCACTTT.